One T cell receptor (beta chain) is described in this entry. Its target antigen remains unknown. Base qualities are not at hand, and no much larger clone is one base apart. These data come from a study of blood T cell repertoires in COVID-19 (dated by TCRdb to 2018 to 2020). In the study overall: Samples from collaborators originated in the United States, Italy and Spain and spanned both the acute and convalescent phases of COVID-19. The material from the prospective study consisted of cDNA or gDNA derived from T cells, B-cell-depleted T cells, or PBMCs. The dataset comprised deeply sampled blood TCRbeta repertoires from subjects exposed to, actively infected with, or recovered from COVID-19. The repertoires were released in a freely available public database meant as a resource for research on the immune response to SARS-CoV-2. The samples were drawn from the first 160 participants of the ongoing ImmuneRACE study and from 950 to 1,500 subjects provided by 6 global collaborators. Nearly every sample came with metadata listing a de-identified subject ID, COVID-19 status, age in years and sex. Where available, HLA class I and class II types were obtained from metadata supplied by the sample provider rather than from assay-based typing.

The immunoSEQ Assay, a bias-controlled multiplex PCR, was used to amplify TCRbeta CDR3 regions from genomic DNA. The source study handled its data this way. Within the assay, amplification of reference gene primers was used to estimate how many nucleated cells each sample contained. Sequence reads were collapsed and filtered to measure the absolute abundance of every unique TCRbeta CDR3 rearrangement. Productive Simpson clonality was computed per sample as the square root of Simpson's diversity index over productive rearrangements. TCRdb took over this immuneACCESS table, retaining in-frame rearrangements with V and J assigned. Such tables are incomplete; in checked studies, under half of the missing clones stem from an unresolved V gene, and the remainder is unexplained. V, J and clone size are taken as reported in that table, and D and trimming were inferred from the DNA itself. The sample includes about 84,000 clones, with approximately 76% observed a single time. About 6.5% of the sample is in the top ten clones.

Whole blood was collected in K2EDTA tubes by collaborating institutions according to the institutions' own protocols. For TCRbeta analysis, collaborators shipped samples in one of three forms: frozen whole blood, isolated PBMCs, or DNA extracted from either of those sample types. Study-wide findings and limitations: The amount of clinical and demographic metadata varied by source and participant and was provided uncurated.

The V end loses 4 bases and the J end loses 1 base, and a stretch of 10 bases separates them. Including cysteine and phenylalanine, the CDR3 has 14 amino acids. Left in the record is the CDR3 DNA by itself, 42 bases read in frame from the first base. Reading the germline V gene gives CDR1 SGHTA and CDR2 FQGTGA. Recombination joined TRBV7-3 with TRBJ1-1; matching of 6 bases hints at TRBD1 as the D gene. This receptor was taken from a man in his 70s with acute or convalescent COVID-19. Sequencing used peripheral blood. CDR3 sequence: CASSSGQKNTEAFF. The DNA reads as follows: TGTGCCAGCAGCTCGGGACAAAAGAACACTGAAGCTTTCTTT.